Below are 9 T cell receptor beta chains sequenced from a single sample in a study of CD8 T cells in ankylosing spondylitis. TCRdb re-called the 5' RACE reads with MiXCR, one entry per CDR3 protein. In the table there are 300,000 to 400,000 distinct CDR3 sequences, more than 9% of which are singletons. The material sequenced was blood, either unsorted or a sorted T cell fraction (not recorded which). These receptors all come from a female donor with ankylosing spondylitis or in good health (not recorded which).

The chain carries TRBV29-1 and TRBJ1-5, with D maybe TRBD1 (6 bases). Germline V gives CDR1 SQVTM, CDR2 ANQGSEA. Trimming shortened V by 6 bases and J by 3 bases, and 12 bases separated the two germline ends. CDR3 length: 13 residues. CDR3 loop: CSVQGTINQPQHF. The CDR3 region has the DNA TGCAGCGTCCAGGGGACGATCAATCAGCCCCAGCATTTT. The full variable domain, in which reference TRBV29-1 and TRBJ1-5 provide the parts outside the CDR3, is SAVISQKPSRDICQRGTSLTIQCQVDSQVTMMFWYRQQPGQSLTLIATANQGSEATYESGFVIDKFPISRPNLTFSTLTVSNMSPEDSSIYLCSVQGTINQPQHFGDGTRLSIL.

This clonotype was seen ten or more times. V and J are TRBV29-1 and TRBJ2-6; TRBD1 is a possible D gene (6 bases). There are 15 residues in the CDR3. Germline lookup yields CDR1 SQVTM and CDR2 ANQGSEA. Trimming removed 6 bases at V and 0 bases at J, with 12 bases between. The CDR3 spells CSVGQITSGANVLTF. The CDR3 nucleotides are TGCAGCGTCGGACAGATAACCTCTGGGGCCAACGTCCTGACTTTC.

This clonotype occurred a few times. V usage is TRBV7-2 and J usage is TRBJ1-4; D remains ambiguous. The CDR3 extends over 14 amino acids. The V gene lost 5 bases and the J gene lost 8 bases, with 15 bases spanning the gap. CDR1 and CDR2 (germline): SGHTA, FQGNSA. CDR3 protein: CASSKRGFEEKLFF. CDR3 bases: TGTGCCAGCAGCAAGAGAGGTTTCGAGGAAAAACTGTTTTTT.

The chain joins TRBV6-1 to TRBJ2-3; no firm D call. Trimming shortened V by 5 bases and J by 1 base, and 13 bases separated the two germline ends. In germline, CDR1 is MNHNS, CDR2 SASEGT. This CDR3 spans 15 amino acids. CDR3 in DNA: TGTGCCAGCAGTAATCAACCGGCCGGCACAGATACGCAGTATTTT. This codes for CASSNQPAGTDTQYF.

This clonotype has just a few counts. This chain connects TRBV12-3 or TRBV12-4 to TRBJ1-1, with a weak D call TRBD1 (5 bases). This CDR3 has 14 residues. Trimming stripped 3 bases from V and 4 bases from J, with 12 bases between. The CDR3 reads CASSFARVSTEAFF. The DNA of the CDR3 is TGTGCCAGCAGTTTTGCCAGGGTGAGCACTGAAGCTTTCTTT.

The V call is TRBV5-4, the J call TRBJ2-3, with 9 positions matching TRBD2. CDR1 and CDR2 from the germline V gene are SGHNT and YYREEE (reference sequence). With V trimmed by 3 bases and J by 0 bases, 11 bases remained unmatched. The CDR3 has 18 amino acids. Here the CDR3 reads CASSSGPSGGSSTDTQYF. In DNA form, the CDR3 reads TGTGCCAGCAGCTCCGGGCCCAGCGGGGGGAGTAGCACAGATACGCAGTATTTT.

This clonotype was recorded many times. This chain uses TRBV19 with TRBJ2-5; 9 bases line up with TRBD2. Germline CDR1 is LNHDA and CDR2 is SQIVND (reference sequence). The CDR3 is 16 residues long. V lost 5 bases and J lost 3; bases outside the gene matches: 10. The CDR3 loop is CASSPYSGSLEETQYF. CDR3 DNA: TGTGCCAGTAGTCCCTATAGCGGGAGTCTCGAAGAGACCCAGTACTTC.

Note on this clonotype: A much bigger clone sits one base away, suggesting this may be a read error. In this CDR3 the conserved last residue, phenylalanine or tryptophan, is missing, so a read error is likely. This rearrangement joins TRBV5-4 to TRBJ2-7; D gene uncertain. In germline, CDR1 is SGHNT, CDR2 YYREEE (reference sequence). CDR3 length equals 15 residues. V lost 0 bases to trimming and J lost 2 bases, with 12 bases between them. Written as DNA, the CDR3 is TGTGCCAGCAGCTTGGAGTCAGCGAAGACCTACGAGCAGTACTTG. Translation gives CASSLESAKTYEQYL.

CDR3 bases: TGTGCCAGCTCCCCGACAGAGAACACCGGGGAGCTGTTTTTT. Translated: CASSPTENTGELFF. The chain combines TRBV7-9 with TRBJ2-2; D is possibly TRBD1 (5 bases). Trimming stripped 8 bases from V and 1 base from J, with 11 bases between. This CDR3 spans 14 amino acids. From germline, CDR1 is SEHNR and CDR2 FQNEAQ (reference sequence).